The 28 T cell receptor beta chains below were found in one sample sequenced in a study of T cells of healthy individuals listed by TCRdb under 2018. Libraries were constructed by 5' RACE. The sequencer listed for this sample is Illumina MiSeq. TCRdb reran the public reads through fastp at Q25 and MiXCR, keeping productive beta chains. Each CDR3 protein appears once, grouped with its most common genes and DNA. The sample records around 79,000 distinct CDR3 sequences, more than 4.5% of which are singletons. Roughly 7.5% of the sample is held by the ten biggest clonotypes. The receptors shown here come from a female donor in good health.

The table lists this clonotype with a few counts. J is TRBJ1-6 and V is TRBV28; no firm D call. The CDR3 sequence is 12 residues long. Germline values: CDR1 MDHEN, CDR2 SYDVKM. V lost 5 bases and J lost 9, with 8 bases in between. The CDR3 region is CASSPPGSPLHF. CDR3 sequence (DNA): TGTGCCAGCAGTCCACCCGGTTCACCCCTCCACTTT.

Worth noting for this clonotype: A much bigger clone sits one base away, suggesting this may be a read error. J is TRBJ1-1 and V is TRBV25-1; D is possibly TRBD1 (5 bases). CDR1 and CDR2 from the germline V gene are MGHDK and SYGVNS. Trimming left V 10 bases short and J 11 bases short, with 17 bases between. The CDR3 runs to 11 residues. The CDR3 is CATSSGGRAFF. CDR3 DNA: TGTGCCACCTCCAGCGGGGGGAGGGCTTTCTTT.

V gene TRBV19 combines with J gene TRBJ2-6; 7 nucleotides align to TRBD2. The junction had 10 bases not matched to a gene; V was cut back by 6 bases and J by 2 bases. In germline, CDR1 is LNHDA, CDR2 SQIVND (reference sequence). The CDR3 spans 17 residues. In nucleotides, the CDR3 is TGTGCCAGTAGCAACGCGGGGGACGCCACTGGGGCCAACGTCCTGACTTTC. It translates to CASSNAGDATGANVLTF.

In this sample, this clonotype turned up many times. The CDR3 DNA reads TGTGCCAGCAGCTTAACCGGCAGTAGCAATCAGCCCCAGCATTTT. Translated, it gives CASSLTGSSNQPQHF. The V call is TRBV7-8, the J call TRBJ1-5; D is uncertain. This CDR3 contains 15 residues. From germline, CDR1 is SGHVS and CDR2 FQNEAQ. Deletions cut 2 bases from V and 0 bases from J, with 8 bases between.

This clonotype was found many times. V gene TRBV18 combines with J gene TRBJ1-1; D remains ambiguous. Trimming removed 3 bases from V and 6 bases from J, with 17 bases in between. The CDR3 covers 15 residues. Germline-derived CDR1 and CDR2 are KGHSH and LQKENI. The chain's CDR3 is CASSPFSTDLSEAFF. CDR3 sequence (DNA): TGTGCCAGCTCACCCTTCTCTACAGATCTGTCTGAAGCTTTCTTT.

The V call is TRBV20-1, the J call TRBJ2-3; D possibly corresponds to TRBD2 (6 bases). This CDR3 contains 14 residues. Trimming left V 1 base short and J 5 bases short, with 13 bases between. The germline CDR1 and CDR2 sequences are DFQATT and SNEGSKA (reference sequence). The CDR3 bases are TGCAGTGCTAGAGCCGGGAGTAAGATAGATACGCAGTATTTT. This translates into CSARAGSKIDTQYF.

The chain combines TRBV29-1 with TRBJ2-3; 10 bases are a match to TRBD2. V was pared by 6 bases and J by 14 bases, with 8 bases of the junction left unmatched. CDR1 is SQVTM, CDR2 ANQGSEA, per germline. The CDR3 has 11 amino acids. CDR3 amino acids: CSVQREGLSYF. CDR3 DNA sequence: TGCAGCGTACAGCGGGAGGGCCTATCGTATTTT.

This clonotype occurred many times. The chain couples TRBV13 to TRBJ1-3; no reliable D call. This CDR3 has 13 residues. The V end was cut by 5 bases, the J end by 5 bases, with 10 bases between. Germline lookup yields CDR1 PRHDT and CDR2 FYEKMQ (reference sequence). CDR3 sequence (DNA): TGTGCCAGCAGCCCGCAGTCTAGAAACACCATATATTTT. Amino acids: CASSPQSRNTIYF.

The chain recombines TRBV6-1 with TRBJ1-5; weak D call: TRBD1 (5 bases). From germline, CDR1 is MNHNS and CDR2 SASEGT. The CDR3 length is 13 residues. Trimming stripped 8 bases from V and 6 bases from J, with 14 bases between. The CDR3 DNA reads as TGTGCCAGCTCGGGCGAGGGGAGTCAGCCCCAGCATTTT. This encodes CASSGEGSQPQHF.

Many counts were recorded for this clonotype. The chain links TRBV20-1 to TRBJ2-7, with D tentatively TRBD2 (7 bases). Trimming shortened V by 8 bases and J by 2 bases, and 13 bases separated the two germline ends. The CDR3 covers 12 residues. Per the germline V gene, CDR1 is DFQATT and CDR2 is SNEGSKA (reference sequence). The CDR3 loop reads CSSGRGTYEQYF. As DNA, the CDR3 is TGCAGTTCTGGGAGGGGGACCTACGAGCAGTACTTC.

At least ten counts were recorded for this clonotype. The J gene is TRBJ2-1, the V gene TRBV10-3; D may correspond to TRBD1 or TRBD2 (5 bases each). Per germline, CDR1 ENHRY and CDR2 SYGVKD. Trimming shortened V by 3 bases and J by 9 bases, and 12 bases separated the two germline ends. There are 13 residues in the CDR3. CDR3 loop: CAISEGAGTEQFF. CDR3 sequence (DNA): TGTGCCATCAGTGAAGGGGCGGGCACTGAGCAGTTCTTC.

V is TRBV19 and J is TRBJ2-1, with a tentative D call TRBD2 (6 bases). Germline CDR1 and CDR2: LNHDA and SQIVND (reference sequence). V shed 3 bases and J shed 3 bases, with 12 bases lying between them. The CDR3 contains 15 residues. CDR3 amino acids: CASSMRREIYNEQFF. In DNA, the CDR3 is TGTGCCAGTAGTATGCGCCGGGAGATCTACAATGAGCAGTTCTTC.

This clonotype came up a few times. The rearrangement uses TRBV7-8 and TRBJ2-1, with a possible D match to TRBD2 (6 bases). The CDR3 is made up of 16 amino acids. The V gene's germline CDR1 is SGHVS and CDR2 FQNEAQ. V lost 5 bases and J lost 3, with 17 bases in between. This chain's CDR3 is CASSPRRDPLYNEQFF. In DNA form, the CDR3 reads TGTGCCAGCAGCCCACGGCGGGATCCCCTCTACAATGAGCAGTTCTTC.

Of note for this clonotype: Just one base apart from a much larger clone, this may be a read error. The chain uses TRBV30 and TRBJ2-7, with 9 bases aligning to TRBD2. The CDR3 length is 15 residues. From germline, CDR1 is GTSNPN and CDR2 SVGIG (reference sequence). The V gene end was trimmed by 0 bases and the J gene end by 5 bases; junction bases not matched to a gene: 8. CDR3 in DNA: TGTGCCTGGAGTGTAGATGGTATAGCGGGAGACGAGCAGTACTTC. Translated: CAWSVDGIAGDEQYF.

This clonotype was seen at least ten times. The chain uses TRBV25-1 and TRBJ1-6; 7 nucleotides align to TRBD1. V was pared by 3 bases and J by 8 bases, with 1 base of the junction left unmatched. From germline, CDR1 is MGHDK and CDR2 SYGVNS. The CDR3 is made up of 13 amino acids. CDR3 nucleotide sequence: TGTGCCAGCAGTGACACAGGGGATTCACCCCTCCACTTT. The encoded protein is CASSDTGDSPLHF.

This clonotype was found many times. This chain uses TRBV14 with TRBJ2-1, with D possibly called TRBD1 or TRBD2 (6 bases each). The CDR3 runs 20 residues. The V gene's germline CDR1 is SGHDN and CDR2 FVKESK. V shed 0 bases and J shed 4 bases, with 25 bases lying between them. CDR3 region: CASSQDYRAKAGRPYNEQFF. CDR3 nucleotide sequence: TGTGCCAGCAGCCAAGACTACAGGGCTAAGGCGGGAAGGCCTTACAATGAGCAGTTCTTC.

This clonotype has at least ten counts. V gene TRBV3-1 combines with J gene TRBJ2-7; no definite D call. CDR1 and CDR2 (germline): LGHDT, YNNKEL (reference sequence). V lost 2 bases and J 7 bases, leaving 6 bases between the germline ends. The CDR3 extends over 11 amino acids. As DNA, the CDR3 is TGTGCCAGCAGCCAACTGAGGGAGCAGTACTTC. Protein product: CASSQLREQYF.

Concerning this clonotype itself: This may be a read error: a much more frequent sequence differs by one nucleotide. This sequence joins TRBV9 and TRBJ2-1; TRBD2 aligns across 12 bases. The CDR3 loop spans 15 amino acids. CDR1 and CDR2 from the germline V gene are SGDLS and YYNGEE. The CDR3 protein is CASSGLAGVYNKQFF. CDR3 coding DNA: TGTGCCAGCAGCGGACTAGCGGGAGTTTACAATAAGCAGTTCTTC.

The table lists this clonotype with many counts. This chain uses TRBV20-1 with TRBJ1-2; weak D call: TRBD1 (6 bases). CDR3 length: 12 amino acids. Germline values: CDR1 DFQATT, CDR2 SNEGSKA (reference sequence). Trimming took off 6 bases at V and 4 bases at J, with 12 bases between the two ends. In nucleotides, the CDR3 is TGCAGTGCGAGAACAGGGTCCTATGGCTACACCTTC. Translation gives CSARTGSYGYTF.

This clonotype was seen only a few times. The genes are TRBV4-3 and TRBJ1-2; the D gene is possibly TRBD1 (5 bases). V was pared by 0 bases and J by 4 bases, with 15 bases between. This CDR3 spans 16 amino acids. Germline values: CDR1 LGHNA, CDR2 YSLEER. CDR3 protein: CASSQDKGISGYGYTF. The CDR3, as DNA: TGCGCCAGCAGCCAAGATAAGGGGATTTCGGGCTATGGCTACACCTTC.

The V call is TRBV19, the J call TRBJ2-2; 10 positions agree with TRBD2. The CDR3 extends over 14 amino acids. Germline CDR1 and CDR2: LNHDA and SQIVND (reference sequence). The V segment lost 7 bases and the J segment 4 bases; nucleotides outside the gene matches: 3. CDR3 sequence reads: CASKLAGTTGELFF. The CDR3 DNA follows: TGTGCCAGTAAACTAGCGGGGACCACCGGGGAGCTGTTTTTT.

This clonotype has ten or more counts. V usage is TRBV10-3 and J usage is TRBJ1-2, with a possible D match to TRBD1 (5 bases). The CDR3 is 12 amino acids. CDR1 is ENHRY and CDR2 is SYGVKD in the germline V gene. V shed 10 bases and J shed 12 bases, with 21 bases lying between them. The CDR3 protein is CASSGTDLFHTF. The CDR3 DNA is TGTGCCAGCTCCGGGACCGACCTATTCCACACCTTC.

The CDR3 nucleotides are TGTGCCAGTAGTTTCGACAGGTTGAATGAAAAACTGTTTTTT. Translating gives CASSFDRLNEKLFF. This chain joins TRBV19 and TRBJ1-4; D is possibly TRBD1 (6 bases). Germline loops: CDR1 LNHDA, CDR2 SQIVND (reference sequence). The ends were cut back, 5 bases at V and 5 bases at J, with 12 bases in the middle. The CDR3 contains 14 residues.

This clonotype was recorded a few times. The chain combines TRBV18 with TRBJ1-1; perhaps TRBD1 as D (5 bases). CDR3 size: 14 residues. V was shortened by 4 bases and J by 4 bases, with 13 bases between the two germline ends. Looked up from germline, CDR1 is KGHSH and CDR2 is LQKENI. The CDR3 sequence: CASSLQDQATEAFF. CDR3 nucleotide sequence: TGTGCCAGCTCACTACAGGATCAGGCCACTGAAGCTTTCTTT.

This clonotype was counted many times. This chain links TRBV29-1 with TRBJ1-2; D is perhaps TRBD1 (5 bases). The ends were cut back, 3 bases at V and 7 bases at J, with 21 bases in the middle. Germline CDR1 SQVTM, CDR2 ANQGSEA. The CDR3 length is 15 residues. The CDR3 DNA follows: TGCAGCGTTGACCAGGGACGGGGATTATTGGGTGGCTACACCTTC. Its translation: CSVDQGRGLLGGYTF.

This clonotype was recorded many times. This chain links TRBV9 with TRBJ2-1, with TRBD2 identical over 9 bases. From germline, CDR1 is SGDLS and CDR2 YYNGEE. Trimming cost V 3 bases and J 5 bases; bases outside gene matches: 6. The CDR3 length is 15 residues. CDR3 sequence (DNA): TGTGCCAGCAGCGCTGTAGCGGGAGCGAACAATGAGCAGTTCTTC. The encoded protein is CASSAVAGANNEQFF.

This clonotype showed up many times. This sequence joins TRBV7-9 and TRBJ1-3; D remains ambiguous. The CDR3 consists of 12 residues. The V and J ends lost 5 bases and 1 base respectively, with 3 bases between them. CDR1 and CDR2 from the germline V gene are SEHNR and FQNEAQ (reference sequence). The CDR3 coding sequence is TGTGCCAGCAGCCTTTCTGGAAACACCATATATTTT. Amino acids: CASSLSGNTIYF. The variable domain in full, with the rest retrieved from reference TRBV7-9 and TRBJ1-3, is DTGVSQNPRHKITKRGQNVTFRCDPISEHNRLYWYRQTLGQGPEFLTYFQNEAQLEKSRLLSDRFSAERPKGSFSTLEIQRTEQGDSAMYLCASSLSGNTIYFGEGSWLTVV.

The table lists this clonotype with many counts. The chain links TRBV12-3 or TRBV12-4 to TRBJ1-5; D is unclear. Trimming cost V 1 base and J 4 bases, with 8 bases left between them. The CDR3 is made up of 14 amino acids. The CDR3 loop is CASSLERRNQPQHF. Written as DNA, the CDR3 is TGTGCCAGCAGTTTAGAGAGGCGGAATCAGCCCCAGCATTTT.